The present T cell receptor beta chain was sequenced within a study of OX40 agonist ivuxolimab in advanced cancers. Overall study context: Partial responses were observed in three patients, of whom one had hepatocellular carcinoma and two had cutaneous melanoma. Broader study findings: CD8+ T cells showed, on average, more clonal expansion than CD4+ cells.

Regarding this clone: The antigen remains undetermined.

The assay was immunoSEQ multiplex PCR, and TCRdb's table has in-frame clones only and misses some. Here the sample spans 35,000 to 45,000 clones, 86% being singletons. The CDR3 totals 10 residues. Trimming stripped 11 bases from V and 16 bases from J, with 18 bases between. Germline V gives CDR1 LNHDA, CDR2 SQIVND (reference sequence). The gene calls are TRBV19 and TRBJ2-1; perhaps TRBD2 as D (7 bases). Sequenced here: CD4+ or CD8+ T cells sorted from blood, sampled in a trial of the OX40 agonist ivuxolimab. The receptor comes from an adult with an advanced solid tumor such as melanoma, head and neck, liver or kidney cancer. The CDR3 region has the DNA TGTGCCCCTATGGGGGGGCCCGTCTTCTTC. It yields the protein CAPMGGPVFF.